The rows below give T cell receptor beta chains drawn from one sample of a study of early T cells in non-severe SARS-CoV-2 infection. TCRdb reprocessed the 5' RACE reads with MiXCR, giving one entry per CDR3 protein. The sample consists of around 61,000 distinct CDR3 sequences, about 10% of them appearing once. The sample taken for sequencing was whole blood. Receptors were obtained from an adult who was a healthcare worker with PCR-confirmed SARS-CoV-2 infection or an uninfected control (not recorded which). Both conserved end residues are part of each CDR3. A D gene is named only where the DNA matches it firmly. A clone size is listed for some rows: how often the clone was seen (once, few, many), or a class if it is expanded.

abundance: many
d_gene: TRBD1
j_gene: TRBJ2-7
v_gene: TRBV5-1
CDR3aa: CASSFDRGKYEQYF
CDR3nt: TGCGCCAGCAGCTTTGACAGGGGGAAATACGAGCAGTACTTC

abundance: NA
d_gene: NA
j_gene: TRBJ1-1
v_gene: TRBV5-1
CDR3aa: CASSLANRDTEAFF
CDR3nt: TGCGCCAGCAGCTTGGCCAATCGGGACACTGAAGCTTTCTTT

abundance: NA
d_gene: NA
j_gene: TRBJ1-1
v_gene: TRBV7-2
CDR3aa: CASSLDGFEAFF
CDR3nt: TGTGCCAGCAGCTTAGACGGCTTTGAAGCTTTCTTT

abundance: NA
d_gene: NA
j_gene: TRBJ2-3
v_gene: TRBV2
CDR3aa: CASRGHPQDTQYF
CDR3nt: TGTGCCAGCAGGGGACACCCCCAGGATACGCAGTATTTT

abundance: NA
d_gene: NA
j_gene: TRBJ1-3
v_gene: TRBV30
CDR3aa: CAWSGGTGNTIYF
CDR3nt: TGTGCCTGGAGTGGAGGGACTGGAAACACCATATATTTT

abundance: NA
d_gene: TRBD2
j_gene: TRBJ2-3
v_gene: TRBV7-8
CDR3aa: CASSIGLAGVYTQYF
CDR3nt: TGTGCCAGCAGCATCGGACTAGCGGGAGTGTATACGCAGTATTTT

abundance: many
d_gene: TRBD2
j_gene: TRBJ2-2
v_gene: TRBV7-9
CDR3aa: CASSPGLAKNTGELFF
CDR3nt: TGTGCCAGCAGCCCAGGACTAGCGAAGAACACCGGGGAGCTGTTTTTT

abundance: NA
d_gene: TRBD2
j_gene: TRBJ2-7
v_gene: TRBV10-3
CDR3aa: CAIRTAAGGLYEQYF
CDR3nt: TGTGCCATCAGGACGGCGGCGGGAGGGTTATACGAGCAGTACTTC

abundance: many
d_gene: NA
j_gene: TRBJ2-6
v_gene: TRBV21-1
CDR3aa: CARPGDLPGANVLTF
CDR3nt: TGTGCGAGGCCAGGGGACCTACCCGGGGCCAACGTCCTGACTTTC

abundance: few
d_gene: TRBD2
j_gene: TRBJ2-1
v_gene: TRBV3-1
CDR3aa: CASSPPPAGGNEQFF
CDR3nt: TGTGCCAGCAGCCCGCCGCCAGCGGGGGGCAATGAGCAGTTCTTC

abundance: few
d_gene: NA
j_gene: TRBJ2-2
v_gene: TRBV12-3/TRBV12-4
CDR3aa: CASRFSAGELFF
CDR3nt: TGTGCCAGCCGGTTCAGCGCTGGGGAGCTGTTTTTT

abundance: NA
d_gene: TRBD2
j_gene: TRBJ2-1
v_gene: TRBV19
CDR3aa: CASSLTSGRATEQFF
CDR3nt: TGTGCCAGTAGCCTTACTAGCGGGAGGGCCACTGAGCAGTTCTTC

abundance: many
d_gene: NA
j_gene: TRBJ2-1
v_gene: TRBV11-2
CDR3aa: CASSLARTTSYNEQFF
CDR3nt: TGTGCCAGCAGCTTAGCCCGGACGACCTCCTACAATGAGCAGTTCTTC

abundance: NA
d_gene: NA
j_gene: TRBJ1-3
v_gene: TRBV11-2
CDR3aa: CASSGGANTIYF
CDR3nt: TGTGCCAGCAGCGGGGGAGCAAACACCATATATTTT

abundance: many
d_gene: NA
j_gene: TRBJ2-3
v_gene: TRBV10-3
CDR3aa: CAISEGIRVGDTQYF
CDR3nt: TGTGCCATCAGTGAGGGTATTAGGGTCGGGGATACGCAGTATTTT

abundance: NA
d_gene: TRBD1
j_gene: TRBJ1-2
v_gene: TRBV11-2
CDR3aa: CASSGTRGRIYGYTF
CDR3nt: TGTGCCAGCAGCGGAACCAGGGGGCGGATCTATGGCTACACCTTC

abundance: NA
d_gene: TRBD2
j_gene: TRBJ2-7
v_gene: TRBV24-1
CDR3aa: CATSSGKSSYEQYF
CDR3nt: TGTGCCACCAGCAGCGGGAAGAGCTCCTACGAGCAGTACTTC

abundance: NA
d_gene: NA
j_gene: TRBJ2-2
v_gene: TRBV5-1
CDR3aa: CASQRTIPGELFF
CDR3nt: TGCGCCAGCCAGCGGACAATCCCCGGGGAGCTGTTTTTT

abundance: many
d_gene: NA
j_gene: TRBJ1-1
v_gene: TRBV4-1
CDR3aa: CASSQDPTGAEAFF
CDR3nt: TGCGCCAGCAGCCAAGATCCAACGGGGGCTGAAGCTTTCTTT

abundance: NA
d_gene: NA
j_gene: TRBJ2-2
v_gene: TRBV30
CDR3aa: CAWSYRDRNTGELFF
CDR3nt: TGTGCCTGGAGTTACCGGGACCGAAATACCGGGGAGCTGTTTTTT

abundance: many
d_gene: TRBD1
j_gene: TRBJ2-2
v_gene: TRBV29-1
CDR3aa: CSVARTGGTGELFF
CDR3nt: TGCAGCGTCGCTAGGACAGGGGGGACCGGGGAGCTGTTTTTT

abundance: many
d_gene: NA
j_gene: TRBJ1-1
v_gene: TRBV7-9
CDR3aa: CASSLLAAGEAFF
CDR3nt: TGTGCCAGCAGCCTTCTCGCTGCGGGGGAAGCTTTCTTT

abundance: NA
d_gene: NA
j_gene: TRBJ2-5
v_gene: TRBV7-6
CDR3aa: CASSPHETQYF
CDR3nt: TGTGCCAGCAGCCCCCACGAGACCCAGTACTTC

abundance: many
d_gene: TRBD2
j_gene: TRBJ2-7
v_gene: TRBV7-6
CDR3aa: CASSRLAGVLYEQYF
CDR3nt: TGTGCCAGCAGCCGTCTAGCGGGAGTACTCTACGAGCAGTACTTC

abundance: many
d_gene: TRBD2
j_gene: TRBJ2-3
v_gene: TRBV2
CDR3aa: CASSDGGASISTDTQYF
CDR3nt: TGTGCCAGCAGTGACGGGGGGGCCTCTATCAGCACAGATACGCAGTATTTT

abundance: NA
d_gene: NA
j_gene: TRBJ1-1
v_gene: TRBV3-1
CDR3aa: CALSLTGETEAFF
CDR3nt: TGTGCCCTCTCGTTGACAGGTGAGACTGAAGCTTTCTTT

abundance: few
d_gene: NA
j_gene: TRBJ1-4
v_gene: TRBV6-2/TRBV6-3
CDR3aa: CASSYSPGRSEKLFF
CDR3nt: TGTGCCAGCAGTTACTCTCCAGGGAGGTCCGAAAAACTGTTTTTT

abundance: many
d_gene: NA
j_gene: TRBJ1-2
v_gene: TRBV5-1
CDR3aa: CASSLDSNYGYTF
CDR3nt: TGCGCCAGCAGTCTCGACAGTAACTATGGCTACACCTTC

abundance: many
d_gene: TRBD2
j_gene: TRBJ2-1
v_gene: TRBV2
CDR3aa: CASSGASGPERRFF
CDR3nt: TGTGCCAGCAGCGGGGCTAGCGGGCCTGAGAGACGGTTCTTC

abundance: many
d_gene: NA
j_gene: TRBJ2-4
v_gene: TRBV29-1
CDR3aa: CSGRRDPDDIQYF
CDR3nt: TGCAGCGGTCGGCGGGACCCCGATGACATTCAGTACTTC

abundance: NA
d_gene: NA
j_gene: TRBJ1-1
v_gene: TRBV20-1
CDR3aa: CSAPRGGQQNTEAFF
CDR3nt: TGCAGTGCTCCACGGGGTGGGCAGCAGAACACTGAAGCTTTCTTT

abundance: many
d_gene: TRBD2
j_gene: TRBJ2-1
v_gene: TRBV3-1
CDR3aa: CASSRLGGFYNEQFF
CDR3nt: TGTGCCAGCAGCCGTTTGGGAGGGTTCTACAATGAGCAGTTCTTC

abundance: few
d_gene: NA
j_gene: TRBJ2-3
v_gene: TRBV5-4
CDR3aa: CASSFRSGGRGETDTQYF
CDR3nt: TGTGCCAGCAGCTTTAGAAGTGGGGGCAGGGGCGAGACAGATACGCAGTATTTT

abundance: NA
d_gene: NA
j_gene: TRBJ1-1
v_gene: TRBV3-2
CDR3aa: CASSHRGPGTEAFF
CDR3nt: TGTGCCAGCAGCCACAGGGGGCCTGGCACTGAAGCTTTCTTT

abundance: few
d_gene: NA
j_gene: TRBJ1-2
v_gene: TRBV7-9
CDR3aa: CASSQQGYGYGYTF
CDR3nt: TGTGCCAGCAGTCAACAGGGTTACGGCTATGGCTACACCTTC

abundance: NA
d_gene: NA
j_gene: TRBJ2-1
v_gene: TRBV11-2
CDR3aa: CASSLSLAMSSYNEQFF
CDR3nt: TGTGCCAGCAGCTTATCCCTAGCGATGAGCTCCTACAATGAGCAGTTCTTC

abundance: many
d_gene: NA
j_gene: TRBJ2-1
v_gene: TRBV7-3
CDR3aa: CASSSRTEQFF
CDR3nt: TGTGCCAGCAGCTCTCGGACAGAGCAGTTCTTC

abundance: many
d_gene: TRBD2
j_gene: TRBJ2-1
v_gene: TRBV9
CDR3aa: CASSAIAGDRNEQFF
CDR3nt: TGTGCCAGCAGCGCGATAGCGGGAGATAGGAATGAGCAGTTCTTC

abundance: few
d_gene: NA
j_gene: TRBJ2-3
v_gene: TRBV20-1
CDR3aa: CSARGLETQYF
CDR3nt: TGCAGTGCTCGGGGACTCGAGACGCAGTATTTT

abundance: NA
d_gene: NA
j_gene: TRBJ1-2
v_gene: TRBV5-1
CDR3aa: CASSLADSAEYGYTF
CDR3nt: TGCGCCAGCAGCTTGGCGGACTCCGCGGAATATGGCTACACCTTC

abundance: many
d_gene: NA
j_gene: TRBJ1-1
v_gene: TRBV10-3
CDR3aa: CAISDTGLLGNTEAFF
CDR3nt: TGTGCCATCAGTGATACCGGACTCCTCGGTAACACTGAAGCTTTCTTT

abundance: many
d_gene: TRBD2
j_gene: TRBJ2-1
v_gene: TRBV7-6
CDR3aa: CASSLAGGRTGNEQFF
CDR3nt: TGTGCCAGCAGCTTAGCGGGCGGGAGGACGGGGAATGAGCAGTTCTTC

abundance: NA
d_gene: NA
j_gene: TRBJ2-5
v_gene: TRBV19
CDR3aa: CASSPGKPETQYF
CDR3nt: TGTGCCAGTAGTCCCGGGAAGCCGGAGACCCAGTACTTC

abundance: NA
d_gene: NA
j_gene: TRBJ2-7
v_gene: TRBV2
CDR3aa: CASRPDSYEQYF
CDR3nt: TGTGCCAGCAGACCCGACAGTTACGAGCAGTACTTC

abundance: many
d_gene: NA
j_gene: TRBJ2-7
v_gene: TRBV5-4
CDR3aa: CASSSGPSLYEQYF
CDR3nt: TGTGCCAGCAGCTCTGGACCCTCACTATACGAGCAGTACTTC

abundance: few
d_gene: TRBD2
j_gene: TRBJ2-7
v_gene: TRBV6-1
CDR3aa: CASSERAGAEQYF
CDR3nt: TGTGCCAGCAGTGAGCGAGCGGGAGCCGAGCAGTACTTC

abundance: NA
d_gene: TRBD1
j_gene: TRBJ2-1
v_gene: TRBV12-3/TRBV12-4
CDR3aa: CASSSSGQGYNEQFF
CDR3nt: TGTGCCAGCAGTTCGTCGGGACAGGGCTACAATGAGCAGTTCTTC

abundance: few
d_gene: TRBD2
j_gene: TRBJ2-1
v_gene: TRBV5-1
CDR3aa: CASSLGPSGRGHEQFF
CDR3nt: TGCGCCAGCAGCTTGGGACCTAGCGGGAGAGGGCATGAGCAGTTCTTC

abundance: many
d_gene: NA
j_gene: TRBJ1-5
v_gene: TRBV7-2
CDR3aa: CASSLRQGSNQPQHF
CDR3nt: TGTGCCAGCAGCCTTCGTCAGGGAAGCAATCAGCCCCAGCATTTT

abundance: NA
d_gene: TRBD1
j_gene: TRBJ1-1
v_gene: TRBV5-6
CDR3aa: CASRPDREAAEAFF
CDR3nt: TGTGCCAGCAGACCGGACAGGGAAGCGGCTGAAGCTTTCTTT

abundance: many
d_gene: TRBD2
j_gene: TRBJ2-7
v_gene: TRBV25-1
CDR3aa: CASSEFDGTGGYEQYF
CDR3nt: TGTGCCAGCAGTGAATTTGACGGGACGGGGGGCTACGAGCAGTACTTC

abundance: many
d_gene: NA
j_gene: TRBJ1-6
v_gene: TRBV7-2
CDR3aa: CASSFLGVNSPLHF
CDR3nt: TGTGCCAGCAGCTTTTTGGGGGTTAATTCACCCCTCCACTTT

abundance: few
d_gene: NA
j_gene: TRBJ2-7
v_gene: TRBV2
CDR3aa: CASSDQGRAYEQYF
CDR3nt: TGTGCCAGCAGTGACCAGGGTAGGGCCTACGAGCAGTACTTC

abundance: many
d_gene: TRBD2
j_gene: TRBJ2-3
v_gene: TRBV6-2/TRBV6-3
CDR3aa: CASSWTSGSSDTQYF
CDR3nt: TGTGCCAGCAGTTGGACTAGCGGGAGTTCAGATACGCAGTATTTT

abundance: many
d_gene: NA
j_gene: TRBJ2-1
v_gene: TRBV7-6
CDR3aa: CASSLNAGREADNEQFF
CDR3nt: TGTGCCAGCAGCCTCAATGCTGGGCGAGAAGCCGACAATGAGCAGTTCTTC

abundance: many
d_gene: TRBD1
j_gene: TRBJ1-2
v_gene: TRBV7-2
CDR3aa: CASSLTGQGGYGYTF
CDR3nt: TGTGCCAGCAGCCTGACGGGACAGGGCGGCTATGGCTACACCTTC

abundance: many
d_gene: TRBD1
j_gene: TRBJ2-5
v_gene: TRBV7-9
CDR3aa: CASGTGGLQETQYF
CDR3nt: TGTGCCAGCGGGACAGGGGGCCTTCAAGAGACCCAGTACTTC

abundance: few
d_gene: NA
j_gene: TRBJ2-5
v_gene: TRBV20-1
CDR3aa: CSARESQETQYF
CDR3nt: TGCAGTGCCCGGGAATCACAAGAGACCCAGTACTTC

abundance: few
d_gene: TRBD1
j_gene: TRBJ2-2
v_gene: TRBV24-1
CDR3aa: CATSDVTGLDTGELFF
CDR3nt: TGTGCCACCAGTGATGTGACAGGGTTGGACACCGGGGAGCTGTTTTTT